These T cell receptor beta chains were read from a single sample in a study of blood T cell repertoires in COVID-19. Profiling relied on immunoSEQ multiplex PCR, and the TCRdb table lists in-frame clones only, not all of them. The table has around 100,000 clones, roughly nine tenths seen once; the top ten hold 32%. Specimen: peripheral blood. These receptors were collected from a woman aged 80 or over with acute or convalescent COVID-19. The CDR3 runs from the conserved cysteine through the conserved F or W. Fields, in order: D gene, J gene, V gene, clone size, CDR3 protein, CDR3 DNA. D genes are given only for firm matches. Clone size is not always given. Where it is, it says once, few, many or a class for expanded clones.

>NA|TRBJ2-4|TRBV7-9|NA
CATTLATAAEIQYF
TGTGCCACCACTCTGGCAACAGCGGCGGAAATTCAGTACTTC
>TRBD2|TRBJ2-2|TRBV5-1|NA
CASSPVSASGGTGELFF
TGCGCCAGCAGCCCGGTTTCGGCTAGCGGGGGGACCGGGGAGCTGTTTTTT
>TRBD2|TRBJ2-7|TRBV7-2|NA
CASSSTGTSGTF
TGTGCCAGCAGCTCAACCGGGACTAGCGGGACTTTC
>TRBD1|TRBJ1-2|TRBV30|NA
CAWRLTGGSYGYTF
TGTGCCTGGAGATTGACAGGGGGCAGCTATGGCTACACCTTC
>TRBD2|TRBJ2-3|TRBV10-3|NA
CAISSSGGAMDTQYF
TGTGCCATCAGCTCTAGCGGGGGGGCCATGGATACGCAGTATTTT
>NA|TRBJ2-5|TRBV24-1|NA
CATSDWRGKETQYF
TGTGCCACCAGTGATTGGCGGGGTAAAGAGACCCAGTACTTC
>NA|TRBJ2-6|TRBV18|NA
CASSPFGLGSGANVLTF
TGTGCCAGCTCACCATTCGGACTGGGCTCTGGGGCCAACGTCCTGACTTTC
>NA|TRBJ1-1|TRBV30|NA
CAWSVLGGLNEAFF
TGTGCCTGGAGTGTATTGGGGGGGTTGAATGAAGCTTTCTTT
>TRBD1|TRBJ1-2|TRBV30|NA
CAWGGQIVYGYTF
TGTGCCTGGGGGGGACAGATCGTCTATGGCTACACCTTC
>TRBD1|TRBJ1-1|TRBV5-1|once
CASSLEQGYTEAFF
TGCGCCAGCAGCTTGGAACAGGGGTACACTGAAGCTTTCTTT
>NA|TRBJ2-7|TRBV9|NA
CASSVGDNYEQYF
TGTGCCAGCAGCGTAGGGGACAATTACGAGCAGTACTTC
>NA|TRBJ1-1|TRBV3-1/TRBV3-2|NA
CASSQDTAALNTEAFF
TGTGCCAGCAGCCAAGACACAGCAGCCTTGAACACTGAAGCTTTCTTT
>NA|TRBJ1-2|TRBV30|few
CAWDKQANYGYTF
TGTGCCTGGGATAAACAGGCTAACTATGGCTACACCTTC
>TRBD1|TRBJ2-3|TRBV5-5|NA
CASSFFAGGTTDTQYF
TGTGCCAGCAGCTTTTTTGCAGGGGGTACGACAGATACGCAGTATTTT
>TRBD2|TRBJ2-5|TRBV19|once
CASSTRLAVKETQYF
TGTGCCAGTAGTACCAGACTAGCGGTAAAAGAGACCCAGTACTTC
>NA|TRBJ2-3|TRBV30|NA
CAWAPPVDTQYF
TGTGCCTGGGCACCGCCGGTGGATACGCAGTATTTT
>NA|TRBJ1-6|TRBV6-5|NA
CASSYSGYGSPLHF
TGTGCCAGCAGTTACTCCGGGTACGGTTCACCCCTCCACTTT
>NA|TRBJ1-2|TRBV7-2|NA
CASSASSTSWQGGPWGYTF
TGTGCCAGCAGCGCTAGTAGTACAAGTTGGCAAGGGGGACCCTGGGGCTACACCTTC
>TRBD1|TRBJ2-7|TRBV29-1|NA
CSVTDRSSYEQYF
TGCAGCGTTACGGACAGGAGCTCCTACGAGCAGTACTTC
>TRBD1|TRBJ2-7|TRBV4-1|NA
CASSQVEGQVYEQYF
TGCGCCAGCAGCCAAGTCGAAGGACAGGTTTACGAGCAGTACTTC
>TRBD1|TRBJ1-2|TRBV6-5|NA
CASWGQSIYGYTF
TGTGCCAGCTGGGGACAGTCCATCTATGGCTACACCTTC
>TRBD1|TRBJ1-1|TRBV7-6|NA
CASSLASDRGSEAFF
TGTGCCAGCAGCTTAGCGTCGGACAGGGGCAGTGAAGCTTTCTTT
>NA|TRBJ1-1|TRBV19|once
CASSRTAFGEAFF
TGTGCCAGTAGTAGGACAGCGTTTGGTGAAGCTTTCTTT
>NA|TRBJ2-7|TRBV5-1|NA
CASSLRDSNSEQYF
TGCGCCAGCTCGCTCCGGGACTCAAACTCCGAGCAGTACTTC
>TRBD1|TRBJ1-6|TRBV7-3|NA
CASSLGQDGSPLHF
TGTGCCAGCAGCTTAGGACAGGACGGTTCACCCCTCCACTTT
>NA|TRBJ1-2|TRBV28|NA
CASSLYEGFYGYTF
TGTGCCAGCAGTTTATATGAGGGTTTCTATGGCTACACCTTC
>TRBD2|TRBJ2-3|TRBV29-1|NA
CSVGPGLSTDTQYF
TGCAGCGTTGGCCCGGGACTAAGCACAGATACGCAGTATTTT
>TRBD1|TRBJ1-5|TRBV24-1|NA
CATSDSQGAMYQPQHF
TGTGCCACCAGTGATTCACAGGGGGCAATGTATCAGCCCCAGCATTTT